This T cell receptor beta chain came from a study of blood T cell repertoires in COVID-19 (dated by TCRdb to 2020 to 2022). Concerning the study at large: The collaborator samples originated in the United States, Italy and Spain and spanned the acute and convalescent phases of COVID-19. The sample metadata nearly always contained a de-identified subject ID, COVID-19 status, age in years and sex. Samples came from the ongoing ImmuneRACE study (first 160 participants) plus 1,254 subjects from 6 global collaborators. The repertoires were made available in a free public database intended to serve as a resource for research on the immune response to SARS-CoV-2. Where HLA class I and class II types were available, the types were taken from metadata supplied by the sample provider, not from assay-based typing. The material from the prospective study consisted of cDNA or gDNA derived from T cells, B-cell-depleted T cells, or PBMCs. The dataset comprised deeply sampled blood TCRbeta repertoires from subjects exposed to, actively infected with, or recovered from COVID-19. Results and caveats for the whole study, not just this receptor: How much clinical and demographic metadata was included differed by source and by participant, and the metadata was provided uncurated.

Whole blood was collected in K2EDTA tubes by collaborating institutions according to the institutions' own protocols. For TCRbeta analysis, collaborator samples were shipped as frozen whole blood, as isolated PBMCs, or as DNA extracted from either sample type. TCRbeta CDR3 regions were amplified from genomic DNA by means of the immunoSEQ Assay, a bias-controlled multiplex PCR. The study's own analysis went as follows. The number of nucleated cells in each sample was estimated by amplification of reference gene primers within the assay. To quantify the absolute abundance of each unique TCRbeta CDR3 rearrangement, sequence reads were collapsed and filtered. Productive Simpson clonality was computed per sample as the square root of Simpson's diversity index over productive rearrangements. The table was pulled from immuneACCESS by TCRdb, which kept in-frame rearrangements only. Such tables lose some clones; where checked, under half of the loss comes from unresolved V genes, and the rest has no known cause. That table supplies the V and J calls and clone size; D and trimming were determined from the DNA. This sample gives about 59,000 clones in total; around three quarters of them show up just once. Of the sample, roughly 3% falls within the top ten clones.

The CDR3 starts with the cysteine, ends with the phenylalanine, and has 11 residues. The CDR3 DNA has 33 bases and is translated from base 1. The germline V gene sets CDR1 to ENHRY and CDR2 to SYGVKD. V sheds 3 bases and J sheds 5 bases, leaving 4 bases between their ends. Details on this clone: Its binding antigen is unknown. Base qualities are missing; no much larger clone stands one base away.

Recombination joined TRBV10-3 with TRBJ2-5; the D gene is not confidently resolved. The source is a man between 60 and 75 years old with acute or convalescent COVID-19. Sequencing input: peripheral blood. The DNA sequence is given as TGTGCCATCAGTGACGGGGAGACCCAGTACTTC. The resulting protein is CAISDGETQYF.